This passage covers 27 T cell receptor beta chains from one sample sequenced in a study of post-analysis software for immune sequencing data. Whole-study findings and limits: Compared with controls, patients had more of about 5 TRBV segments, including TRBV5-6, TRBV5-1 and TRBV20-1.

Their antigens remain unidentified. Unique molecular identifiers were present in the TCR beta cDNA libraries. TCRdb re-derived calls from the PCR reads in MiXCR, one entry per CDR3 protein. Found here are a few hundred thousand distinct CDR3 sequences, 30% to 45% of them singletons; the top ten hold under 15%. Sequences were obtained from blood. The receptors were sampled from a girl aged 5-17 years with multiple sclerosis.

This clonotype showed up just a few times. The chain employs TRBV11-2 and TRBJ2-3, with 9 bases identical to TRBD1. V lost 4 bases and J lost 10; bases outside the gene matches: 12. CDR1 and CDR2 from the germline V gene are SGHAT and FQNNGV. The CDR3 extends over 15 amino acids. The CDR3 reads CASSSDRGGRRAQYF. DNA for the CDR3: TGTGCCAGCAGCTCCGACAGGGGGGGGAGGCGGGCGCAGTATTTT. Full variable domain (outside the CDR3, taken from reference TRBV11-2 and TRBJ2-3): EAGVAQSPRYKIIEKRQSVAFWCNPISGHATLYWYQQILGQGPKLLIQFQNNGVVDDSQLPKDRFSAERLKGVDSTLKIQPAKLEDSAVYLCASSSDRGGRRAQYFGPGTRLTVL.

Turning to this clonotype: The germline gene is not matched at one end of the junction; a read error may be the cause. The J gene is TRBJ2-7, the V gene TRBV15; unclear D gene. Germline V gives CDR1 LNHNV, CDR2 YYDKDF (reference sequence). This CDR3 region has 14 residues. CDR3 sequence reads: CAASRDPAAYEQYF. CDR3 sequence (DNA): TGTGCCGCCAGCAGAGATCCTGCTGCCTACGAGCAGTACTTC.

This clonotype came up a few times. The chain couples TRBV6-2 or TRBV6-3 to TRBJ2-1, with D tentatively TRBD2 (6 bases). The CDR3 spans 16 residues. In germline, CDR1 is MNHEY, CDR2 SVGEGT. V lost 2 bases and J lost 2, with 13 bases in between. The CDR3 sequence: CASSYGGAIPYNEQFF. In DNA form, the CDR3 reads TGTGCCAGCAGTTACGGCGGGGCAATTCCCTACAATGAGCAGTTCTTC.

This clonotype was recorded a few times. The chain has TRBV4-1 and TRBJ1-1; 7 positions match TRBD1. Looked up from germline, CDR1 is MGHRA and CDR2 is YSYEKL. The J segment lost 1 base and the V segment lost 5 bases, leaving 13 bases of the junction unmatched. This CDR3 spans 17 amino acids. The CDR3 sequence: CASSAARLGQENTEAFF. Here the CDR3 DNA reads TGCGCCAGCAGCGCGGCGCGCCTTGGACAGGAGAACACTGAAGCTTTCTTT.

This clonotype showed up just a few times. The genes are TRBV12-3 or TRBV12-4 and TRBJ2-1; 9 bases are a match to TRBD1. The CDR3 covers 13 residues. The trim removed 4 bases at V and 8 bases at J, leaving 3 bases unmatched. DNA of the CDR3: TGTGCCAGCAGTTGGACAGGGGACGATGAGCAGTTCTTC. This translates into CASSWTGDDEQFF.

This clonotype was seen more than once but under ten times. The chain is built from TRBV4-2 and TRBJ1-4; possibly TRBD1 for D (6 bases). Trimming shortened V by 2 bases and J by 6 bases, and 10 bases separated the two germline ends. CDR3 size: 14 residues. Germline V gene data show CDR1 as LGHNA and CDR2 as YNFKEQ. The CDR3 DNA reads as TGTGCCAGCAGCCAATGGGACACGGATGAAAAACTGTTTTTT. Protein: CASSQWDTDEKLFF.

This clonotype was seen a handful of times. This rearrangement joins TRBV20-1 to TRBJ2-1; unclear D gene. V gave up 0 bases and J gave up 9 bases, with 3 bases separating them. CDR3 length: 10 residues. Germline CDR1 is DFQATT and CDR2 is SNEGSKA (reference sequence). The CDR3 DNA is TGCAGTGCTAGAGATGTTGAGCAGTTCTTC. Its protein product is CSARDVEQFF.

This chain joins TRBV12-3 or TRBV12-4 and TRBJ2-5, with unresolved D. CDR3 length: 13 amino acids. With 6 bases removed from V and 10 bases from J, the gap between germline ends came to 18 bases. The CDR3 bases are TGTGCCAGCAGGTTCCTAGGGCCTTCGATCCAGTACTTC. It encodes CASRFLGPSIQYF.

On this clonotype: The junction departs from the called germline gene at one end, perhaps through a read error. This chain uses TRBV28 with TRBJ2-5; maybe TRBD1 (6 bases). Germline V gives CDR1 MDHEN, CDR2 SYDVKM. The CDR3 consists of 13 residues. The CDR3 region has the DNA TGTACCAGCAGTTCCGGGCCAGGGGTGACCCAGTACTTC. It is translated as CTSSSGPGVTQYF. The whole variable domain, remainder taken from reference TRBV28 and TRBJ2-5, is DVKVTQSSRYLVKRTGEKVFLECVQDMDHENMFWYRQDPGLGLRLIYFSYDVKMKEKGDIPEGYSVSREKKERFSLILESASTNQTSMYLCTSSSGPGVTQYFGPGTRLLVL.

The rearrangement uses TRBV7-9 and TRBJ2-7; possible D gene TRBD1, 6 bases. The CDR3 loop spans 13 amino acids. CDR1 SEHNR and CDR2 FQNEAQ come from the germline V gene (reference sequence). V lost 4 bases, J lost 0 bases, and 7 bases lay in between. CDR3 DNA: TGTGCCAGCAGCTCCAGGGGCTCCTACGAGCAGTACTTC. Translation gives CASSSRGSYEQYF.

This clonotype turned up a few times. The V call is TRBV5-1, the J call TRBJ1-1; no definite D call. The CDR3 totals 15 residues. V gave up 3 bases and J gave up 0 bases, with 12 bases separating them. CDR1 is SGHRS, CDR2 YFSETQ, per germline. This CDR3 is CASSSHQPMNTEAFF. The CDR3 DNA reads as TGCGCCAGCAGCTCCCACCAACCGATGAACACTGAAGCTTTCTTT.

This clonotype was detected a few times. The chain couples TRBV25-1 to TRBJ1-1, with unresolved D. The length of the CDR3 is 11 residues. Germline V lookup: CDR1 MGHDK, CDR2 SYGVNS. V was clipped by 6 bases and J by 7 bases, with 9 bases between them. The CDR3 DNA reads as TGTGCCAGCAGGGCAGGACTTGAAGCTTTCTTT. Translated: CASRAGLEAFF. Based on the CDR3 plus reference TRBV25-1 and TRBJ1-1, the full variable domain is EADIYQTPRYLVIGTGKKITLECSQTMGHDKMYWYQQDPGMELHLIHYSYGVNSTEKGDLSSESTVSRIRTEHFPLTLESARPSHTSQYLCASRAGLEAFFGQGTRLTVV.

The chain couples TRBV2 to TRBJ2-5; 10 bases agree with TRBD1. The CDR3 runs to 16 residues. V was clipped by 5 bases and J by 1 base; unmatched bases: 7. Germline lookup yields CDR1 SNHLY and CDR2 FYNNEI. DNA of the CDR3: TGTGCCAGCAGTACCGGGACAGGGGTATCCCAAGAGACCCAGTACTTC. Translated: CASSTGTGVSQETQYF.

This clonotype occurred a few times. The chain combines TRBV27 with TRBJ1-4; tentative D call: TRBD1 (5 bases). This CDR3 region has 14 residues. CDR1 and CDR2 from the germline V gene are MNHEY and SMNVEV (reference sequence). V gave up 4 bases and J gave up 8 bases, with 14 bases separating them. The CDR3 DNA follows: TGTGCCAGCAGTTCGGGACCCTGGAGGGAAAAACTGTTTTTT. It specifies CASSSGPWREKLFF.

This clonotype was seen a handful of times. The chain uses TRBV7-2 and TRBJ2-2, with D possibly matching TRBD2 (5 bases). The CDR3 extends over 14 amino acids. Germline lookup yields CDR1 SGHTA and CDR2 FQGNSA. V was cut by 4 bases and J by 6 bases, with 12 bases left in between. CDR3 nucleotide sequence: TGTGCCAGCAGCTCGGGATTCAGTCCCGGGGAGCTGTTTTTT. Protein product: CASSSGFSPGELFF.

The gene calls are TRBV12-3 or TRBV12-4 and TRBJ1-2; D is perhaps TRBD1 (6 bases). The CDR3 is 15 amino acids. V was shortened by 3 bases and J by 4 bases, with 15 bases between the two germline ends. CDR3 sequence reads: CASSFAGGLLYGYTF. The CDR3 region has the DNA TGTGCCAGCAGTTTCGCGGGGGGCCTCCTCTATGGCTACACCTTC.

The chain couples TRBV20-1 to TRBJ2-5, with 14 bases lining up with TRBD2. V was pared by 3 bases and J by 6 bases, with 9 bases of the junction left unmatched. Germline CDR1 reads DFQATT; CDR2 reads SNEGSKA (reference sequence). CDR3 length: 16 amino acids. CDR3 protein: CSASGPTSGGAQTQYF. The CDR3 region has the DNA TGCAGTGCTAGCGGTCCGACTAGCGGGGGGGCCCAGACCCAGTACTTC.

This clonotype was seen more than once but under ten times. This chain links TRBV6-5 with TRBJ2-1, with TRBD2 identical over 7 bases. The CDR3 is 15 residues long. V shed 4 bases, J shed 6 bases, and the junction held 9 bases outside the gene matches. Germline V gene lookup returns CDR1 MNHEY and CDR2 SVGAGI. The CDR3 region has the DNA TGTGCCAGCAGTTCCCGGACTAGGAGGGGCAATGAGCAGTTCTTC. It codes for CASSSRTRRGNEQFF.

The sample holds many counts of this clonotype. CDR3 coding DNA: TGTGCCAGCAGTTACTCAGGGGGCGTTCAGCCCCAGCATTTT. It codes for CASSYSGGVQPQHF. The chain recombines TRBV6-5 with TRBJ1-5; 7 nucleotides agree with TRBD1. J was trimmed by 6 bases and V by 0 bases; bases with no gene match: 2. The CDR3 has 14 residues. Germline values: CDR1 MNHEY, CDR2 SVGAGI.

The chain is built from TRBV10-3 and TRBJ2-3, with 13 nucleotides matching TRBD2. CDR1 ENHRY and CDR2 SYGVKD come from the germline V gene. Trimming at V came to 11 bases and at J to 2 bases, leaving 4 bases not matched to a gene. This CDR3 spans 14 amino acids. As DNA, the CDR3 is TGTGCCTTCGGGACTAGCGGGAACACAGATACGCAGTATTTT. Protein product: CAFGTSGNTDTQYF.

The chain employs TRBV4-1 and TRBJ2-4; 13 nucleotides line up with TRBD2. Germline CDR1 reads MGHRA; CDR2 reads YSYEKL. The CDR3 length is 19 residues. V lost 0 bases and J lost 1; bases outside the gene matches: 6. The chain's CDR3 is CASSQEELAGGWAKNIQYF. For the CDR3, the DNA is TGCGCCAGCAGCCAAGAAGAACTAGCGGGGGGGTGGGCCAAAAACATTCAGTACTTC.

This clonotype turned up a few times. The rearrangement joins TRBV20-1 to TRBJ1-5; unclear D gene. CDR3 length: 12 amino acids. The V gene's germline CDR1 is DFQATT and CDR2 SNEGSKA (reference sequence). Trimming shortened V by 3 bases and J by 8 bases, and 11 bases separated the two germline ends. The CDR3 sequence is CSASDSNEPQHF. DNA for the CDR3: TGCAGTGCTAGCGACTCTAATGAGCCCCAGCATTTT.

This clonotype was counted a few times. The V gene is TRBV7-2, the J gene TRBJ2-7, with TRBD2 identical over 7 bases. Per the germline V gene, CDR1 is SGHTA and CDR2 is FQGNSA. V shed 5 bases, J shed 2 bases, and the junction held 6 bases outside the gene matches. The CDR3 extends over 14 amino acids. CDR3 sequence (DNA): TGTGCCAGCAGCCCTGGACTAGTCCCCTACGAGCAGTACTTC. Amino acids: CASSPGLVPYEQYF.

J is TRBJ2-7 and V is TRBV7-2; a weak D match, TRBD2 (5 bases). This CDR3 is built from 15 residues. V lost 1 base, J lost 3 bases, and 13 bases lay in between. Germline V gene lookup returns CDR1 SGHTA and CDR2 FQGNSA. The DNA for the CDR3 is TGTGCCAGCAGCTTAGATCTGGGGAGCAGCTACGAGCAGTACTTC. Translated, it gives CASSLDLGSSYEQYF.

This sequence joins TRBV29-1 and TRBJ2-2; D gene uncertain. Trimming removed 2 bases at V and 4 bases at J, with 5 bases between. The CDR3 is 12 residues long. Germline assignment: CDR1 SQVTM and CDR2 ANQGSEA. DNA of the CDR3: TGCAGCGTTGAAACGGGCACCGGGGAGCTGTTTTTT. Its translation is CSVETGTGELFF.

The V gene is TRBV24-1, the J gene TRBJ2-1, with D tentatively TRBD1 (5 bases). This CDR3 spans 13 amino acids. Trimming left V 2 bases short and J 12 bases short, with 13 bases between. Per germline, CDR1 KGHDR and CDR2 SFDVKD. CDR3 protein: CATSDYRNPSQFF. The DNA for the CDR3 is TGTGCCACCAGTGATTACAGGAATCCATCGCAGTTCTTC.

This clonotype was detected a few times. This chain connects TRBV5-1 to TRBJ2-5; D is tentatively TRBD1 or TRBD2 (6 bases each). CDR3 length equals 15 residues. Per the germline V gene, CDR1 is SGHRS and CDR2 is YFSETQ. V lost 3 bases to trimming and J lost 5 bases, with 17 bases between them. CDR3 DNA sequence: TGCGCCAGCAGCTACGCACAGGGAGGCTGGGAGACCCAGTACTTC. Translated, it gives CASSYAQGGWETQYF.